This T cell receptor beta chain was captured by sequencing in a study of T cells in narcolepsy. Study background: Enrolled donors included narcolepsy type 1 or type 2 patients and healthy controls.

The repertoire was sequenced with immunoSEQ multiplex PCR; TCRdb's copy has only in-frame clones and lacks some. The sample contains tens of thousands of clones, roughly 85% of which appear only once. Notes on the study in general: Blood of same and different patients, but not healthy controls, reportedly held recurring autoreactive clonotypes. Comparing one patient's CSF and blood CD4+ clonotypes highlighted HCRT- and TRIB2-specific autoreactive clonotypes.

The V gene end was trimmed by 4 bases and the J gene end by 4 bases; junction bases not matched to a gene: 7. This CDR3 contains 15 residues. Germline CDR1 reads SNHLY; CDR2 reads FYNNEI. A remark on this clone: Its matching antigen is unknown.

Sequencing input: CD45RA- memory CD4+ T cells from PBMCs. The chain carries TRBV2 and TRBJ2-5, with 9 bases identical to TRBD2. This TCR was sampled from a human donor with narcolepsy. The CDR3 region has the DNA TGTGCCAGCAGTGCCTGGACTAGCGCGGGAGAGACCCAGTACTTC. It specifies CASSAWTSAGETQYF.